What follows is one TCR beta chain and its context. Its target is not known. Repeated repertoire sampling spanned the course of chemoradiotherapy. This table comes from immunoSEQ multiplex PCR, and its TCRdb copy is limited to in-frame clones, with some not included. This sample has nearly 4,500 clones, with over 55% found just once. The germline V gene has CDR1 SEHNR and CDR2 FQNEAQ (reference sequence). The J segment lost 9 bases and the V segment lost 5 bases, leaving 4 bases of the junction unmatched. This CDR3 is built from 12 residues. The data stem from a study of chemoradiotherapy in HPV16-positive cancers. Overall study results and limits: Better recurrence-free survival went with HPV-responsive T-cell expansion in HPV16-positive patients.

The chain uses TRBV7-9 and TRBJ2-1; 7 nucleotides match TRBD2. Source: tumor tissue, taken from a patient who underwent chemoradiotherapy. This receptor was obtained from a human donor with HPV-associated anogenital cancer. The CDR3 region is CASSTGLGEQFF. As DNA, the CDR3 is TGTGCCAGCAGCACCGGACTAGGTGAGCAGTTCTTC.